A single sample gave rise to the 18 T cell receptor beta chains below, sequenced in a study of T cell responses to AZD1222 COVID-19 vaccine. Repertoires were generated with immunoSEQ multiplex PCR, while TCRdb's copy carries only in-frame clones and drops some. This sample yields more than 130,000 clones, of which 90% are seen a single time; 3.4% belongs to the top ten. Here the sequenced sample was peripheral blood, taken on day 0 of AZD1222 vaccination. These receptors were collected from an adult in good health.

The CDR3 reads CASRAGQASNYGYTF. CDR3 DNA: TGTGCCAGCAGGGCGGGACAGGCGTCGAACTATGGCTACACCTTC. V usage is TRBV2 and J usage is TRBJ1-2; the match to TRBD1 covers 8 bases. Germline-derived CDR1 and CDR2 are SNHLY and FYNNEI. CDR3 size: 15 residues. V dropped 6 bases and J dropped 2; count of bases not matched to a gene: 8.

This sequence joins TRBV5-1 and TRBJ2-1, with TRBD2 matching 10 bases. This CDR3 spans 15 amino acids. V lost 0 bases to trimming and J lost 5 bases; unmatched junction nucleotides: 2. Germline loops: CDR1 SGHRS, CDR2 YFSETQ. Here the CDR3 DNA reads TGCGCCAGCAGCTTGGAACTAGCGGGAAACAATGAGCAGTTCTTC. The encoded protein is CASSLELAGNNEQFF.

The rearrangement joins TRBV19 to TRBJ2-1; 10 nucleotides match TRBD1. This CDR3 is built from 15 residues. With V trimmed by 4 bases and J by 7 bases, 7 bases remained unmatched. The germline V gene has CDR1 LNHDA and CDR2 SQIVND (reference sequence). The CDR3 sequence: CASSTPGQGFNEQFF. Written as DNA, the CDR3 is TGTGCCAGTAGTACTCCGGGACAGGGGTTTAATGAGCAGTTCTTC.

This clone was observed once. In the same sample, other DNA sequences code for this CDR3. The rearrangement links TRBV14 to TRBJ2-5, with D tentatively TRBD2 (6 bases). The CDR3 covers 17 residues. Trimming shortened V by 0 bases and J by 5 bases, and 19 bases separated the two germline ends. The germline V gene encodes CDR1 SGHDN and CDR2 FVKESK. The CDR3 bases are TGTGCCAGCAGCCAAGATACGGGTCGGGAGTTATGGGAGACCCAGTACTTC. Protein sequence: CASSQDTGRELWETQYF.

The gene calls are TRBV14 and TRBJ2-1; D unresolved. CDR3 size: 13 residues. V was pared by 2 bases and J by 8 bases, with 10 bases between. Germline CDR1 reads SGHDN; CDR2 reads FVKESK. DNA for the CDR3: TGTGCCAGCAGCCAAACGCGCGGCCATGAGCAGTTCTTC. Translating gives CASSQTRGHEQFF.

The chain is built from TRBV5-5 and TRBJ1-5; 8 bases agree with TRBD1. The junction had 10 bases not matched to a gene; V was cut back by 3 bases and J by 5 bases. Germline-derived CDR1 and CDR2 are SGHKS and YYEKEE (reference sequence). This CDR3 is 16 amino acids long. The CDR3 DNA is TGTGCCAGCAGCTCATACACCGGGACAGGTTATCAGCCCCAGCATTTT. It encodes CASSSYTGTGYQPQHF.

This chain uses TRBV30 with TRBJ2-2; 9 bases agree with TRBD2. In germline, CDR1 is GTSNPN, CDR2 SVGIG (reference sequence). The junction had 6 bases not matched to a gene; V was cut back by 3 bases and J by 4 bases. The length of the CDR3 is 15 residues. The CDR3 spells CAWRGTSSATGELFF. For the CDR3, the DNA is TGTGCCTGGAGGGGGACTAGCTCTGCCACCGGGGAGCTGTTTTTT.

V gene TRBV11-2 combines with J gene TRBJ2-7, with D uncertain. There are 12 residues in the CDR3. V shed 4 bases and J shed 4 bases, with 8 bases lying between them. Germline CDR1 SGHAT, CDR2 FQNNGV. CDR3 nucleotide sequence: TGTGCCAGCAGCTCCCAAGGGTACGAGCAGTACTTC. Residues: CASSSQGYEQYF.

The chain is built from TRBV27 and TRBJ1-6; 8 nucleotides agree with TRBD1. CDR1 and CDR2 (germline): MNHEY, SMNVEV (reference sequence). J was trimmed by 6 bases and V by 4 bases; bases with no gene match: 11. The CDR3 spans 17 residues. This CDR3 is CASSYAGQGPANSPLHF. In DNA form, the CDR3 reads TGTGCCAGCAGTTACGCAGGACAGGGTCCCGCTAATTCACCCCTCCACTTT.

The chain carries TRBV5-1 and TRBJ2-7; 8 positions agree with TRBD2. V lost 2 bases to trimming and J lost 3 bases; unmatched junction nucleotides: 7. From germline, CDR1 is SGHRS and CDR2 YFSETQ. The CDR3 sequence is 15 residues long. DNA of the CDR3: TGCGCCAGCAGCTTAATGATCGGGGGGGACTACGAGCAGTACTTC. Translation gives CASSLMIGGDYEQYF.

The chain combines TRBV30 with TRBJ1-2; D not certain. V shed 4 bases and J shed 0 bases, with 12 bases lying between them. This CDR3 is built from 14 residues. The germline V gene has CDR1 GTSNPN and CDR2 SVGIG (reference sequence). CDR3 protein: CAWTGIGSNYGYTF. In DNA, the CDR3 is TGTGCCTGGACCGGAATAGGGTCTAACTATGGCTACACCTTC.

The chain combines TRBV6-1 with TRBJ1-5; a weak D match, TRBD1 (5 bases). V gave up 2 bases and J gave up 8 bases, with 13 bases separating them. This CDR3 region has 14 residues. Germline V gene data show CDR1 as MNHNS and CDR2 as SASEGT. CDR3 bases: TGTGCCAGCAGTGAACGGGCAGGGCCAGAGCCCCAGCATTTT. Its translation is CASSERAGPEPQHF.

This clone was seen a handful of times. CDR3 sequence reads: CASSHDRAGTGELFF. The DNA of the CDR3 is TGTGCCAGCAGCCACGACAGGGCCGGAACCGGGGAGCTGTTTTTT. The rearrangement links TRBV13 to TRBJ2-2; 7 bases are shared with TRBD1. CDR1 and CDR2 (germline): PRHDT, FYEKMQ (reference sequence). This CDR3 has 15 residues. V dropped 5 bases and J dropped 5; count of bases not matched to a gene: 8.

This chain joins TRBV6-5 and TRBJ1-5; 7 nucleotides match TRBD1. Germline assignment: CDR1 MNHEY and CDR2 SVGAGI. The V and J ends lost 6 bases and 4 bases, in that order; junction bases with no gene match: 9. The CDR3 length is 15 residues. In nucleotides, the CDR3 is TGTGCCAGCAGCAGGACAGGAGGGACTAATCAGCCCCAGCATTTT. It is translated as CASSRTGGTNQPQHF.

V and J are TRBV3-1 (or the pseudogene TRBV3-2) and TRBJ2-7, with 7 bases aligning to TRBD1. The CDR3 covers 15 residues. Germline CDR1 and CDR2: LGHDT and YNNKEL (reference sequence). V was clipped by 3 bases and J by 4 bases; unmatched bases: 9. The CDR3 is CASSHRDSHKYEQYF. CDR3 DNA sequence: TGTGCCAGCAGCCACCGGGACAGTCACAAGTACGAGCAGTACTTC.

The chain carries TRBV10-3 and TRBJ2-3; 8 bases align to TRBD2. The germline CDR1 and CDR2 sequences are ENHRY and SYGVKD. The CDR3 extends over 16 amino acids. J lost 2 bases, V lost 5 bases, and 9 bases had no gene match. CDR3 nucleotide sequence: TGTGCCATCAGTCACCTCGGGGGGGGCGACACAGATACGCAGTATTTT. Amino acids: CAISHLGGGDTDTQYF.

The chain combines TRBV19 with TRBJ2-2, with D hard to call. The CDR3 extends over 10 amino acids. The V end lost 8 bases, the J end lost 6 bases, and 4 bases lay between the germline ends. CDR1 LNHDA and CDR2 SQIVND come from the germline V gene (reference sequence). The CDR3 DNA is TGTGCCAGTTTTGCCGGGGAGCTGTTTTTT. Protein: CASFAGELFF.

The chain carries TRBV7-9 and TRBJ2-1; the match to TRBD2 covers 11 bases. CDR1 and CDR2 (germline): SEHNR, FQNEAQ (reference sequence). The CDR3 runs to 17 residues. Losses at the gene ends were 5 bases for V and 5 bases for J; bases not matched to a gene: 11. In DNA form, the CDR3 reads TGTGCCAGCAGCACTAATAGCGGGGGGGCCGGCCACAATGAGCAGTTCTTC. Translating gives CASSTNSGGAGHNEQFF.